A selection of T cell receptor beta chains follows, all from one sample in a study of shared clonotypes between healthy human individuals. Data came from immunoSEQ multiplex PCR; TCRdb stores just in-frame clones and leaves some out. This repertoire shows about 2.1 million clones, 93% found once; its top ten account for about 1.7%. Material: naive CD8+ T cells from PBMCs. The receptors derive from a man between 18 and 35 years old in good health. Some clones in this sample may be carry-over from other donors' samples. CDR3s include the opening cysteine and the closing phenylalanine or tryptophan. The order of the fields is J gene, D gene, V gene, clone size, CDR3 protein, CDR3 DNA. The D gene is left open where the match is weak. Size values are once, few and many counts, or a class for expanded clones, and some rows have none.

TRBJ2-2	TRBD2	TRBV28	-	CASSLEEIGLAGEGALRELFF	TGTGCCAGCAGTTTAGAGGAGATAGGACTAGCGGGAGAGGGAGCTTTGAGGGAGCTGTTTTTT
TRBJ1-2	-	TRBV5-6	-	CASSLGFYLPPGGYTF	TGTGCCAGCAGCCTGGGATTCTACTTACCGCCGGGTGGCTACACCTTC
TRBJ2-7	-	TRBV5-1	-	CASKGISTYEQYF	TGCGCCAGCAAGGGGATATCGACCTACGAGCAGTACTTC
TRBJ2-5	-	TRBV28	once	CASSLGHKETQYF	TGTGCCAGCAGTTTGGGCCACAAGGAGACCCAGTACTTC
TRBJ2-3	TRBD1	TRBV7-6	-	CASKRGTGITDTQYF	TGTGCCAGCAAGAGGGGGACAGGGATCACAGATACGCAGTATTTT
TRBJ1-4	-	TRBV11-2	-	CASSLERLSEKLFF	TGTGCCAGCAGCTTAGAGAGGTTAAGCGAAAAACTGTTTTTT
TRBJ2-5	TRBD2	TRBV7-6	-	CASSPRTSTTETQYF	TGTGCCAGCAGCCCGCGGACTAGCACCACGGAGACCCAGTACTTC
TRBJ2-3	TRBD2	TRBV7-2	-	CASSLVVLAGVGSTDTQYF	TGTGCCAGCAGCTTAGTTGTCCTAGCGGGAGTGGGGAGCACAGATACGCAGTATTTT
TRBJ2-6	TRBD1	TRBV9	-	CASSFSNRDRAEGRGANVLTF	TGTGCCAGCAGCTTCTCCAACCGGGACAGGGCGGAGGGTCGTGGGGCCAACGTCCTGACTTTC
TRBJ1-1	-	TRBV25-1	-	CASSEQGRRYTEAFF	TGTGCCAGCAGTGAACAGGGCAGGAGGTACACTGAAGCTTTCTTT
TRBJ1-1	-	TRBV28	-	CASSLSGADLRGAFF	TGTGCCAGCAGTTTGTCCGGGGCCGACCTCCGGGGAGCTTTCTTT
TRBJ2-7	TRBD2	TRBV28	once	CASSPRGVAGAFGEQYF	TGTGCCAGCAGTCCCCGGGGGGTAGCGGGTGCCTTTGGGGAGCAGTACTTC
TRBJ2-7	-	TRBV11-2	-	CASSLARGGYYEQYF	TGTGCCAGCAGCTTAGCCCGAGGGGGATACTACGAGCAGTACTTC
TRBJ2-3	-	TRBV7-8	-	CASSLGSQPPDTQYF	TGTGCCAGCAGCTTAGGGTCCCAGCCTCCAGATACGCAGTATTTT